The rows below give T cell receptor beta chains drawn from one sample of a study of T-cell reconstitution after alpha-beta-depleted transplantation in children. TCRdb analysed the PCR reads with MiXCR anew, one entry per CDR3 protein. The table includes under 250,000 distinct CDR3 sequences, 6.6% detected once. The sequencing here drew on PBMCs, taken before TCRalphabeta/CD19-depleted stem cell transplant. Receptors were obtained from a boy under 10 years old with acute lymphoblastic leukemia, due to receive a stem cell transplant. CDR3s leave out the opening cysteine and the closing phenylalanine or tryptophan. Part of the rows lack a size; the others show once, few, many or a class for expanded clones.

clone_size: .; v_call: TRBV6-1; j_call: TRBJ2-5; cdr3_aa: ASSEKQASQETQY
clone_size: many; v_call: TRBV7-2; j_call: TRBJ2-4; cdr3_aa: ASSMLAMGDGKNIQY
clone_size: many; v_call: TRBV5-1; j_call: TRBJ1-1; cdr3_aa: ASTPEGNTEAF
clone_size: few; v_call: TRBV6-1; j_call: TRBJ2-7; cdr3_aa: ASSEYPDGSYEQY
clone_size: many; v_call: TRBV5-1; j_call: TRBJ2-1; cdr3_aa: ASSSAGTHNEQF
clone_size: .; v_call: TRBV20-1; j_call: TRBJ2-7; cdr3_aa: SAPKGSEQY
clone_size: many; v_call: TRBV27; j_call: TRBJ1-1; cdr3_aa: ASSPLVGVNTEAF
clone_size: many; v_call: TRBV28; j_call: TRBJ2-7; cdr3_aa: ASSHPPGEQY
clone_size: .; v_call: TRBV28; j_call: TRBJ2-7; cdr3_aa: ASSLNDWDSHSPGYEQY
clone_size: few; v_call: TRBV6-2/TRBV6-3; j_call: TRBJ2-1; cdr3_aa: ASSRSHNEQF
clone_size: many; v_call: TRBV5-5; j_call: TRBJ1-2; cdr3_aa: ASSYGSSYGYT
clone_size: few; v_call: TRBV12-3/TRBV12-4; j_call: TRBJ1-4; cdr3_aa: ASRPQGAREKLF
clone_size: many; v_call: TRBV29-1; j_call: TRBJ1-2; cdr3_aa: SVADRDYGYT
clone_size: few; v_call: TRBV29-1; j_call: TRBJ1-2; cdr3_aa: SVEDRGGPDDLYGYT
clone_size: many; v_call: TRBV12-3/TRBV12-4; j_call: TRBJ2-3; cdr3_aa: ASSSTLEDTQY
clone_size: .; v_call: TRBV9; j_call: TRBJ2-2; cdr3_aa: ASSVADGELF
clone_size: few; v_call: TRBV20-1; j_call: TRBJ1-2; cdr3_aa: SARDYQTNYGYT
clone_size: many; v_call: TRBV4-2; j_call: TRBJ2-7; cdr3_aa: ASSLRTGEYQEQY
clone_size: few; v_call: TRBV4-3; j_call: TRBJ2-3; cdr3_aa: ASSQAGRRQGTDTQY
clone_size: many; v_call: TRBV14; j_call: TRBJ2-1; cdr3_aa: ASSQAAGAYNEQF
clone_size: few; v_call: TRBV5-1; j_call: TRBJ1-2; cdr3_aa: ASSLRLQGGDYGYT
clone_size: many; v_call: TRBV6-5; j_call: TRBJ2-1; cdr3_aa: ASSYSKGHYNEQF
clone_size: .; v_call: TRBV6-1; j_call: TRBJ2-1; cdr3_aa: ASSPPLDNEQF
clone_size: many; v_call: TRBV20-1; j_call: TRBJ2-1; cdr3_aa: SARDQGNEQF
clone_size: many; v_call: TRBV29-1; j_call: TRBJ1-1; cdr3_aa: SLFGGQGTEAF
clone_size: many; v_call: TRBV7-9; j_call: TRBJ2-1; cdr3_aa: ASSARGEAYNEQF
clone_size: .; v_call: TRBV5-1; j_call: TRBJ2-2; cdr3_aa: ASSLDRANANTGELF
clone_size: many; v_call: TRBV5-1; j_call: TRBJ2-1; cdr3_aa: ASSLQSSYNEQF
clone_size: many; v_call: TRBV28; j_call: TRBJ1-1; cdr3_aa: ASSLYTQLQGWGTEAF
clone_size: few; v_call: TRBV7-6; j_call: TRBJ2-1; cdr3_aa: ASSLGTMGGGRDEQF
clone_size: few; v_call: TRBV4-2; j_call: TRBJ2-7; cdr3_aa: ASSQGVKNEQY
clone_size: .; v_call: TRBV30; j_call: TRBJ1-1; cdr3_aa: AWSSRGWNTEAF
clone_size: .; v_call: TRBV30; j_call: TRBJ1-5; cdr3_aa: AWGHGSNQPQH
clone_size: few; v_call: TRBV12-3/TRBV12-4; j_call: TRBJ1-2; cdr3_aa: ASSYSGTEKYGYT
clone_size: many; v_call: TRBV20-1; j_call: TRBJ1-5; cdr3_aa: SAMGTNSNQPQH
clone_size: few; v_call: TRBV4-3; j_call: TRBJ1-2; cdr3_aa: ASSDDILLANYGYT
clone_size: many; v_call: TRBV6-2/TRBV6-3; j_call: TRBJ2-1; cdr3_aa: ASSTGGSYNEQF